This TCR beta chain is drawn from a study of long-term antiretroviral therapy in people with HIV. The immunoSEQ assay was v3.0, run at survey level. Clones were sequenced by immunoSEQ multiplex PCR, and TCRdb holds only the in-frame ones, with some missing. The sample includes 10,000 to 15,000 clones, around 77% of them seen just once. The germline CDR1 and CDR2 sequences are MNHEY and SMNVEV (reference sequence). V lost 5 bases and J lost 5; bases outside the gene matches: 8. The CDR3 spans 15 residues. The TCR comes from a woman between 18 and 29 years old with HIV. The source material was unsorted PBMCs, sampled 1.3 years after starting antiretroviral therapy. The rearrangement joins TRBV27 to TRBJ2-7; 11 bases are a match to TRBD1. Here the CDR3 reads CASSMLLDRGHEQYF. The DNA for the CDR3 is TGTGCCAGCAGTATGCTCCTGGACAGGGGGCACGAGCAGTACTTC.